The clone carrying this TCR beta chain showed up just once. The antigen remains unidentified. The entry originates in a study of cytomegalovirus exposure and HLA in healthy donors. For the study at large: Counted in an early data release were roughly 87 million unique TCRs from HLA-typed donors.

CDR1 LNHDA and CDR2 SQIVND come from the germline V gene (reference sequence). The CDR3 runs to 14 residues. V dropped 7 bases and J dropped 8; count of bases not matched to a gene: 5. The PCR used 60 Vbeta and 13 Jbeta primers. Generated by immunoSEQ multiplex PCR, the TCRdb table keeps only in-frame clones and is missing some. The profile covers some 150,000 clones, with more than 70% appearing a single time and about 2.4% taken by the ten largest. Study-wide points: Further analysis was carried out later, and it showed several of the most significant clusters appearing linked to common viral pathogens. Researchers catalogued roughly 170 TCR beta chains as cytomegalovirus-associated. CMV serostatus was the sole immune exposure data available.

This chain connects TRBV19 to TRBJ2-1; TRBD2 aligns across 13 bases. Sequencing was done on a sample of PBMCs. This TCR derives from a man aged 50 to 59 in good health and CMV-seronegative. As DNA, the CDR3 is TGTGCCAGTATGGGACTAGCGGGATTCTATGAGCAGTTCTTC. Encoded protein: CASMGLAGFYEQFF.